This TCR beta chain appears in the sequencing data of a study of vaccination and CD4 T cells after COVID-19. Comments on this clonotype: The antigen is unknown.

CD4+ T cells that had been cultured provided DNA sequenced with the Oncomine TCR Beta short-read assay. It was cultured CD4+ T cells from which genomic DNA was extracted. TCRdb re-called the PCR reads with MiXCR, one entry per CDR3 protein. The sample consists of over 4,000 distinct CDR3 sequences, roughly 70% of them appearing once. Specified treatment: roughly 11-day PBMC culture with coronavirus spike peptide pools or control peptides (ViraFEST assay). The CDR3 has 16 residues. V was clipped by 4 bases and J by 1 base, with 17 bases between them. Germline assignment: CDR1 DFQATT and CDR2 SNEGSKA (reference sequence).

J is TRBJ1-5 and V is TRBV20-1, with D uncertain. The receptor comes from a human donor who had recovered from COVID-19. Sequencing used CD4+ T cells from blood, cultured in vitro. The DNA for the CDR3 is TGCAGTGCTACGCCAGGTAGTTCCTTGAGCAATCAGCCCCAGCATTTT. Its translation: CSATPGSSLSNQPQHF.